These 17 T cell receptor beta chains share one sample of origin, sequenced in a study of shared clonotypes between healthy human individuals. The method was immunoSEQ multiplex PCR; TCRdb's version includes in-frame clones alone and lacks a portion of them. The sample contains about 1.5 million clones, about 96% of which appear only once. Input material: naive CD4+ T cells sorted from blood. Documented subset: CD45RA+ positively selected. The source is a young man in good health.

The V and J genes are TRBV6-1 and TRBJ2-4; 8 positions match TRBD2. The CDR3 covers 15 residues. The V and J ends lost 6 bases and 7 bases, in that order; junction bases with no gene match: 11. CDR1 is MNHNS, CDR2 SASEGT, per germline. The CDR3 here is CASSITTSGGNIQYF. The DNA of the CDR3 is TGTGCCAGCAGCATAACAACCTCGGGGGGGAACATTCAGTACTTC.

This chain links TRBV7-9 with TRBJ2-1; no definite D call. V was clipped by 0 bases and J by 8 bases, with 11 bases between them. In germline, CDR1 is SEHNR, CDR2 FQNEAQ (reference sequence). This CDR3 is built from 14 residues. CDR3 sequence (DNA): TGTGCCAGCAGCTTAGCGGTGGATATCCATGAGCAGTTCTTC. This translates into CASSLAVDIHEQFF.

This chain joins TRBV27 and TRBJ2-2; no reliable D call. Germline V gives CDR1 MNHEY, CDR2 SMNVEV (reference sequence). Trimming took off 0 bases at V and 2 bases at J, with 10 bases between the two ends. This CDR3 is built from 16 residues. CDR3 residues: CASSLSWSANTGELFF. CDR3 nucleotides: TGTGCCAGCAGTTTATCTTGGTCAGCCAACACCGGGGAGCTGTTTTTT.

This chain uses TRBV5-1 with TRBJ2-5; 7 bases are shared with TRBD1. The CDR3 totals 15 residues. The V gene's germline CDR1 is SGHRS and CDR2 YFSETQ. The trim removed 4 bases at V and 5 bases at J, leaving 11 bases unmatched. CDR3 bases: TGCGCCAGCAGCCGAGTGGGACAGCTCACGGAGACCCAGTACTTC. Residues: CASSRVGQLTETQYF.

The V gene is TRBV7-2, the J gene TRBJ2-3; D is perhaps TRBD1 (5 bases). The V end was cut by 5 bases, the J end by 6 bases, with 12 bases between. This CDR3 has 13 residues. Germline V CDR1 and CDR2: SGHTA, FQGNSA. Here the CDR3 reads CASSLWTSDTQYF. CDR3 in DNA: TGTGCCAGCAGCCTCTGGACATCGGATACGCAGTATTTT.

The J gene is TRBJ2-7, the V gene TRBV7-2; 10 bases map to TRBD2. The junction had 16 bases not matched to a gene; V was cut back by 4 bases and J by 7 bases. Germline V gene sequence: CDR1 SGHTA, CDR2 FQGNSA. This CDR3 comprises 17 residues. CDR3 region: CASSSRGPSGSVLEQYF. In DNA form, the CDR3 reads TGTGCCAGCAGCTCGCGGGGTCCTAGCGGGAGTGTTTTGGAGCAGTACTTC.

This sequence joins TRBV27 and TRBJ1-2; possible D gene TRBD1, 6 bases. This CDR3 has 16 residues. In germline, CDR1 is MNHEY, CDR2 SMNVEV (reference sequence). V lost 5 bases and J lost 0, with 16 bases in between. CDR3 loop: CASSKGHGLTNYGYTF. CDR3 DNA sequence: TGTGCCAGCAGTAAGGGACACGGGTTGACTAACTATGGCTACACCTTC.

A single count supports this clone. The gene calls are TRBV9 and TRBJ2-5; D not resolved. Trimming pared 4 bases from V and 6 bases from J, leaving 10 bases between. The germline CDR1 and CDR2 sequences are SGDLS and YYNGEE. The CDR3 runs 12 residues. The CDR3 nucleotides are TGTGCCAGCAGCCCTTCAGGACAGACCCAGTACTTC. Translating it yields CASSPSGQTQYF.

The chain is built from TRBV4-3 and TRBJ2-1, with TRBD2 identical over 13 bases. The V and J ends lost 1 base and 8 bases, in that order; junction bases with no gene match: 5. CDR3 size: 16 residues. Germline V lookup: CDR1 LGHNA, CDR2 YSLEER. The CDR3 DNA follows: TGCGCCAGCAGCCAAGGGGGACTAGCGGGATTGGATGAGCAGTTCTTC. Encoded protein: CASSQGGLAGLDEQFF.

The chain couples TRBV7-2 to TRBJ2-7, with a tentative D call TRBD1 (6 bases). Trimming removed 1 base at V and 3 bases at J, with 10 bases between. The CDR3 totals 14 residues. Germline V lookup: CDR1 SGHTA, CDR2 FQGNSA. CDR3 in DNA: TGTGCCAGCAGCTTAGGAGGGGGTTTCTACGAGCAGTACTTC. Translation: CASSLGGGFYEQYF.

The chain uses TRBV13 and TRBJ2-1, with D perhaps TRBD1 (5 bases). The CDR3 contains 16 residues. Per the germline V gene, CDR1 is PRHDT and CDR2 is FYEKMQ (reference sequence). Trimming took off 6 bases at V and 0 bases at J, with 15 bases between the two ends. CDR3 bases: TGTGCCAGCAGGAGGCCGTTGGGGCCCTCCTACAATGAGCAGTTCTTC. This encodes CASRRPLGPSYNEQFF.

The J gene is TRBJ2-2, the V gene TRBV4-3; the D gene is possibly TRBD2 (6 bases). Between the trimmed V and J ends, which lost 0 bases and 5 bases, there was a span of 7 bases. The CDR3 has 14 amino acids. Germline CDR1 reads LGHNA; CDR2 reads YSLEER. CDR3 sequence: CASSQDGGTGELFF. The CDR3 DNA follows: TGCGCCAGCAGCCAAGATGGGGGGACCGGGGAGCTGTTTTTT.

The chain carries TRBV9 and TRBJ2-7; 9 bases are shared with TRBD2. The CDR3 covers 16 residues. Trimming took 0 bases from V and 3 from J; bases not matched to a gene: 7. Germline CDR1 is SGDLS and CDR2 is YYNGEE. CDR3 residues: CASSVDLAGDFYEQYF. DNA of the CDR3: TGTGCCAGCAGCGTAGATTTAGCGGGAGATTTCTACGAGCAGTACTTC.

The rearrangement links TRBV28 to TRBJ1-1; D gene uncertain. The V end lost 2 bases, the J end lost 0 bases, and 10 bases lay between the germline ends. The CDR3 sequence is 15 residues long. The germline V gene has CDR1 MDHEN and CDR2 SYDVKM. This chain's CDR3 is CASSLSQIMNTEAFF. The CDR3 DNA follows: TGTGCCAGCAGTTTAAGTCAAATTATGAACACTGAAGCTTTCTTT.

This chain uses TRBV5-1 with TRBJ1-1; D uncertain. Germline V gene lookup returns CDR1 SGHRS and CDR2 YFSETQ. V dropped 4 bases and J dropped 4 bases, with 11 bases sitting between them. The CDR3 contains 13 residues. CDR3 DNA sequence: TGCGCCAGCAGCCAGACACGGTTCACTGAAGCTTTCTTT. This encodes CASSQTRFTEAFF. The full variable domain, in which reference TRBV5-1 and TRBJ1-1 provide the parts outside the CDR3, is KAGVTQTPRYLIKTRGQQVTLSCSPISGHRSVSWYQQTPGQGLQFLFEYFSETQRNKGNFPGRFSGRQFSNSRSEMNVSTLELGDSALYLCASSQTRFTEAFFGQGTRLTVV.

The chain combines TRBV15 with TRBJ1-2; a weak D match, TRBD1 (6 bases). Germline CDR1 LNHNV, CDR2 YYDKDF (reference sequence). Trimming cost V 0 bases and J 6 bases, with 23 bases left between them. The CDR3 consists of 18 residues. CDR3 residues: CATSRDPNTDRMENGYTF. The CDR3 DNA follows: TGTGCCACCAGCAGAGATCCGAATACCGACAGGATGGAAAATGGCTACACCTTC.

The rearrangement joins TRBV19 to TRBJ2-1; no clear D gene. Trimming removed 1 base at V and 9 bases at J, with 16 bases between. This CDR3 is 15 amino acids long. Germline CDR1 reads LNHDA; CDR2 reads SQIVND (reference sequence). CDR3 loop: CASSIARPPVGEQFF. As DNA, the CDR3 is TGTGCCAGTAGTATAGCTCGCCCCCCGGTGGGTGAGCAGTTCTTC.